The sequence of this TCR beta chain was determined in a study of T-cell memory formation after mild COVID-19. TCRdb reanalysed the 5' RACE reads using MiXCR and keeps one entry per CDR3 protein. The sample shows hundreds of thousands of distinct CDR3 sequences, about 15% of them seen only once. With 4 bases removed from V and 5 bases from J, the gap between germline ends came to 17 bases. There are 15 residues in the CDR3. The V gene's germline CDR1 is SGHNT and CDR2 YYREEE (reference sequence). This clonotype was recorded a few times. What was sequenced was PBMCs or a T cell subset sorted from them (not recorded which). The sequence was obtained from a young man who had mild COVID-19 (a few samples of this study predate the infection). Cell type and time point are not known. The rearrangement links TRBV5-4 to TRBJ2-3; possibly TRBD1 or TRBD2 for D (5 bases each). CDR3 bases: TGTGCCAGCAGCCGGAATGCCAGGGACGGAGATACGCAGTATTTT. Its translation is CASSRNARDGDTQYF.